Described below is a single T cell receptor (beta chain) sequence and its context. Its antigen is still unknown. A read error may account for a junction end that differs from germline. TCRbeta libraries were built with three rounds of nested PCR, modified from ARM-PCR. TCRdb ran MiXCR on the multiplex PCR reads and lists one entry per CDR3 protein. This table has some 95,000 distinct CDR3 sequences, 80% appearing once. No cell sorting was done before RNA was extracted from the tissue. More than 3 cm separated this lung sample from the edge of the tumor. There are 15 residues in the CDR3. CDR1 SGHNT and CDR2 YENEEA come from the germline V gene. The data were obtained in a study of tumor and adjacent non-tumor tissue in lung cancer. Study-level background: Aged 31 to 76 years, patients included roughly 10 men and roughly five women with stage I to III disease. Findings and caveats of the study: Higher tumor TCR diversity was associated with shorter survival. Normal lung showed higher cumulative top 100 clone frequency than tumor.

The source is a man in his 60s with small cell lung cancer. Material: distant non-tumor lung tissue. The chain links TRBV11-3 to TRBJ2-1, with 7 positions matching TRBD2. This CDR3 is CPSSLAAGYDNKQFF. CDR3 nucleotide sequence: TGTCCTAGCAGCTTAGCAGCGGGGTACGACAATAAGCAGTTCTTC.